The present entry profiles one TCR beta chain with its context. These data are taken from a study of blood T cell repertoires in COVID-19. Study details: Samples representing acute and convalescent COVID-19 were sourced from the United States, Italy and Spain. The analysed material was cDNA or gDNA that came from T cells, B-cell-depleted T cells, or PBMCs.

The V and J ends lost 5 bases and 0 bases, in that order; junction bases with no gene match: 10. Germline V gives CDR1 SGHNT, CDR2 YENEEA. This CDR3 region has 17 residues. Study processing details: Amplifying reference gene primers gave estimates of nucleated cell counts. Sequenced by immunoSEQ multiplex PCR; TCRdb stores in-frame clones only, minus some. D and trimming were read from the DNA, whereas the V and J calls and clone size are those reported in that table. This sample has about 35,000 clones; roughly 73% occur once, and the top ten carry roughly 14%. Sequenced input: peripheral blood. V gene TRBV11-3 combines with J gene TRBJ2-1, with TRBD2 matching 7 bases. The source of this sequence is a man older than 75 with active or convalescent COVID-19. The CDR3 is CASSPASGRSSYNEQFF. Here the CDR3 DNA reads TGTGCCAGCAGCCCGGCTAGCGGTCGGAGCTCCTACAATGAGCAGTTCTTC.